Listed below are T cell receptor beta chains from one sample, sequenced in a study of T cells after yellow fever vaccination. MiXCR, applied by TCRdb to the 5' RACE reads, yields one record per CDR3 protein. The table includes around 610,000 distinct CDR3 sequences, roughly 13% detected once. Sequencing used PBMCs, obtained on the day of the yellow fever booster vaccination. Receptor source: a man aged 25 to 45 who received the YFV17D yellow fever vaccine. The CDR3 runs from the conserved cysteine through the conserved F or W. Each record gives: clone size, D gene, J gene, V gene, CDR3 protein, CDR3 DNA. D genes are given only for firm matches. The size entry is marked missing in some rows and otherwise reads once, few, many or a size class.

abundance: -; d_gene: -; j_gene: TRBJ2-3; v_gene: TRBV5-4; CDR3aa: CASRETGGSTDTQYF; CDR3nt: TGTGCCAGCAGGGAAACCGGCGGGAGCACAGATACGCAGTATTTT
abundance: -; d_gene: -; j_gene: TRBJ1-1; v_gene: TRBV7-2; CDR3aa: CASSLVLGATEAFF; CDR3nt: TGTGCCAGCAGCTTAGTTTTAGGGGCGACTGAAGCTTTCTTT
abundance: few; d_gene: TRBD2; j_gene: TRBJ2-7; v_gene: TRBV5-4; CDR3aa: CASSFGGRGVGEQYF; CDR3nt: TGTGCCAGCAGCTTCGGCGGGAGAGGGGTCGGGGAGCAGTACTTC
abundance: -; d_gene: -; j_gene: TRBJ2-7; v_gene: TRBV7-2; CDR3aa: CASSLGYGQYF; CDR3nt: TGTGCCAGCAGCTTAGGATACGGGCAGTACTTC
abundance: -; d_gene: -; j_gene: TRBJ2-5; v_gene: TRBV20-1; CDR3aa: CSAETDQETQYF; CDR3nt: TGCAGTGCCGAGACGGATCAAGAGACCCAGTACTTC
abundance: -; d_gene: -; j_gene: TRBJ2-7; v_gene: TRBV4-3; CDR3aa: CASSHTRAAGTYEQYF; CDR3nt: TGCGCCAGCAGCCACACCCGAGCGGCAGGGACCTACGAGCAGTACTTC
abundance: few; d_gene: -; j_gene: TRBJ2-4; v_gene: TRBV29-1; CDR3aa: CSVEQTSGNIQYF; CDR3nt: TGCAGCGTTGAACAGACATCGGGAAACATTCAGTACTTC
abundance: -; d_gene: -; j_gene: TRBJ1-6; v_gene: TRBV6-5; CDR3aa: CASSYSRGTSVTPLHF; CDR3nt: TGTGCCAGCAGTTACTCACGGGGTACCTCCGTTACACCCCTCCACTTT
abundance: -; d_gene: -; j_gene: TRBJ2-3; v_gene: TRBV6-5; CDR3aa: CASSYSESGLGDTQYF; CDR3nt: TGTGCCAGCAGTTACTCAGAGTCAGGGTTAGGGGATACGCAGTATTTT
abundance: -; d_gene: -; j_gene: TRBJ2-3; v_gene: TRBV20-1; CDR3aa: CSASVTSNTDTQYF; CDR3nt: TGCAGTGCTAGCGTTACTTCAAACACAGATACGCAGTATTTT
abundance: few; d_gene: TRBD1; j_gene: TRBJ2-5; v_gene: TRBV5-1; CDR3aa: CASSLEGGLETQYF; CDR3nt: TGCGCCAGCAGCTTGGAAGGGGGCCTAGAGACCCAGTACTTC
abundance: -; d_gene: TRBD1; j_gene: TRBJ1-2; v_gene: TRBV7-2; CDR3aa: CASSLRDRAGYTF; CDR3nt: TGTGCCAGCAGCTTAAGGGACAGGGCTGGCTACACCTTC
abundance: once; d_gene: TRBD2; j_gene: TRBJ2-5; v_gene: TRBV7-2; CDR3aa: CASSSQAGVVETQYF; CDR3nt: TGTGCCAGCAGCTCCCAAGCGGGAGTAGTGGAGACCCAGTACTTC
abundance: -; d_gene: -; j_gene: TRBJ1-1; v_gene: TRBV7-8; CDR3aa: CASRPTVMRATGYTEAFF; CDR3nt: TGTGCCAGCAGACCCACCGTGATGAGGGCGACGGGGTACACTGAAGCTTTCTTT
abundance: -; d_gene: -; j_gene: TRBJ2-7; v_gene: TRBV5-1; CDR3aa: CASSLGAGQGSYEQYF; CDR3nt: TGCGCCAGCAGCTTGGGAGCAGGCCAGGGAAGCTACGAGCAGTACTTC
abundance: few; d_gene: TRBD2; j_gene: TRBJ2-5; v_gene: TRBV4-3; CDR3aa: CASSSHPGEGPQYF; CDR3nt: TGCGCCAGCAGTTCTCACCCGGGGGAGGGGCCCCAGTACTTC
abundance: -; d_gene: -; j_gene: TRBJ2-2; v_gene: TRBV20-1; CDR3aa: CSARPGSPSGELFF; CDR3nt: TGCAGTGCTAGGCCGGGATCGCCTTCCGGGGAGCTGTTTTTT
abundance: -; d_gene: TRBD2; j_gene: TRBJ2-2; v_gene: TRBV12-3/TRBV12-4; CDR3aa: CASSLGTSGSGELFF; CDR3nt: TGTGCCAGCAGTTTAGGGACTAGCGGGAGCGGGGAGCTGTTTTTT
abundance: few; d_gene: -; j_gene: TRBJ1-5; v_gene: TRBV5-6; CDR3aa: CASSLGPPGTNQPQHF; CDR3nt: TGTGCCAGCAGCTTGGGCCCCCCGGGGACCAATCAGCCCCAGCATTTT
abundance: -; d_gene: -; j_gene: TRBJ2-2; v_gene: TRBV30; CDR3aa: CAWSSGVGAGELFF; CDR3nt: TGTGCCTGGAGCTCCGGGGTCGGGGCCGGGGAGCTGTTTTTT
abundance: few; d_gene: -; j_gene: TRBJ2-4; v_gene: TRBV27; CDR3aa: CASSLRDPRVNIQYF; CDR3nt: TGTGCCAGCAGTTTAAGGGACCCGCGGGTAAACATTCAGTACTTC
abundance: -; d_gene: -; j_gene: TRBJ2-7; v_gene: TRBV27; CDR3aa: CASSTPGLLLYEQYF; CDR3nt: TGTGCCAGCAGTACTCCCGGTCTCTTACTCTACGAGCAGTACTTC
abundance: few; d_gene: TRBD2; j_gene: TRBJ2-1; v_gene: TRBV20-1; CDR3aa: CSARDSGTSGREGFF; CDR3nt: TGCAGTGCTAGAGACTCCGGGACTAGCGGACGGGAGGGGTTCTTC
abundance: few; d_gene: -; j_gene: TRBJ2-6; v_gene: TRBV6-2/TRBV6-3; CDR3aa: CASSYSTKTGFSGANVLTF; CDR3nt: TGTGCCAGCAGTTACTCGACAAAGACGGGTTTCTCTGGGGCCAACGTCCTGACTTTC
abundance: few; d_gene: -; j_gene: TRBJ2-2; v_gene: TRBV25-1; CDR3aa: CASSEPGITTGELFF; CDR3nt: TGTGCCAGCAGTGAACCTGGAATAACCACCGGGGAGCTGTTTTTT
abundance: -; d_gene: -; j_gene: TRBJ2-2; v_gene: TRBV29-1; CDR3aa: CSVERGPGELFF; CDR3nt: TGCAGCGTTGAGCGGGGGCCCGGGGAGCTGTTTTTT
abundance: -; d_gene: TRBD1; j_gene: TRBJ1-6; v_gene: TRBV20-1; CDR3aa: CSADTDRDNSPLHF; CDR3nt: TGCAGTGCCGACACGGACAGGGATAATTCACCCCTCCACTTT
abundance: -; d_gene: -; j_gene: TRBJ2-7; v_gene: TRBV10-3; CDR3aa: CAISEPRFEQYF; CDR3nt: TGTGCCATCAGTGAACCGAGGTTCGAGCAGTACTTC
abundance: few; d_gene: -; j_gene: TRBJ2-1; v_gene: TRBV21-1; CDR3aa: CASSKVLGLAGALYNEQFF; CDR3nt: TGTGCCAGCAGCAAAGTTCTCGGACTAGCGGGAGCCCTCTACAATGAGCAGTTCTTC
abundance: few; d_gene: -; j_gene: TRBJ1-5; v_gene: TRBV12-3/TRBV12-4; CDR3aa: CASSGGGNQPQHF; CDR3nt: TGTGCCAGCAGCGGGGGAGGCAATCAGCCCCAGCATTTT